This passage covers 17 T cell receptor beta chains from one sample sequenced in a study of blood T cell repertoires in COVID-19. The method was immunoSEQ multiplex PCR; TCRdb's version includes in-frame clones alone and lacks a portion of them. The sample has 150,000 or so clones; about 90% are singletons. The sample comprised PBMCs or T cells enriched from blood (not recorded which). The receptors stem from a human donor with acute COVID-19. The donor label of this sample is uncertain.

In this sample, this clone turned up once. Here the CDR3 reads CASSLGMGPGANVLTF. The CDR3 bases are TGTGCCAGCAGCTTAGGGATGGGCCCCGGGGCCAACGTCCTGACTTTC. V gene TRBV11-2 combines with J gene TRBJ2-6; D is undetermined. Germline V lookup: CDR1 SGHAT, CDR2 FQNNGV. This CDR3 has 16 amino acids. V gave up 1 base and J gave up 4 bases, with 11 bases separating them. Full variable domain (rest looked up from reference TRBV11-2 and TRBJ2-6): EAGVAQSPRYKIIEKRQSVAFWCNPISGHATLYWYQQILGQGPKLLIQFQNNGVVDDSQLPKDRFSAERLKGVDSTLKIQPAKLEDSAVYLCASSLGMGPGANVLTFGAGSRLTVL.

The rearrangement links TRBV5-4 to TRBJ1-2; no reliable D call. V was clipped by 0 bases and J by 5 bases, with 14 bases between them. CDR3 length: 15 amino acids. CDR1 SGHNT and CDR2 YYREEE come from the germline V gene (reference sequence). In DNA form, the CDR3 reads TGTGCCAGCAGCTTGGAAGGCCCCCGGGATTATGGCTACACCTTC. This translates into CASSLEGPRDYGYTF. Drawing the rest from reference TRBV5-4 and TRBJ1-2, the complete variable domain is ETGVTQSPTHLIKTRGQQVTLRCSSQSGHNTVSWYQQALGQGPQFIFQYYREEENGRGNFPPRFSGLQFPNYSSELNVNALELDDSALYLCASSLEGPRDYGYTFGSGTRLTVV.

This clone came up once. CDR3 loop: CASSSGSREQYF. In DNA, the CDR3 is TGTGCCAGCAGTTCAGGGTCCCGGGAGCAGTACTTC. This chain connects TRBV2 to TRBJ2-7; D possibly corresponds to TRBD1 (5 bases). The CDR3 is 12 amino acids. Between the trimmed V and J ends, which lost 5 bases and 7 bases, there was a span of 12 bases. The V gene's germline CDR1 is SNHLY and CDR2 FYNNEI. The full variable domain, with the rest looked up from reference TRBV2 and TRBJ2-7, is EPEVTQTPSHQVTQMGQEVILRCVPISNHLYFYWYRQILGQKVEFLVSFYNNEISEKSEIFDDQFSVERPDGSNFTLKIRSTKLEDSAMYFCASSSGSREQYFGPGTRLTVT.

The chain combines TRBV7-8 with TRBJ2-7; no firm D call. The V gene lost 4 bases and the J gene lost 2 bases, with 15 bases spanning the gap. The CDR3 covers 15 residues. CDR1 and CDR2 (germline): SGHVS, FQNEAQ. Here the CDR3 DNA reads TGTGCCAGCAGCTCCTACCTGGGCAGAGCCTACGAGCAGTACTTC. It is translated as CASSSYLGRAYEQYF.

In DNA, the CDR3 is TGTGCCCTGGACGGGGGGCGCTCCTACAATGAGCAGTTCTTC. Translation: CALDGGRSYNEQFF. This sequence joins TRBV2 and TRBJ2-1; TRBD2 might be the D (7 bases). The V gene lost 11 bases and the J gene lost 0 bases, with 14 bases spanning the gap. Germline values: CDR1 SNHLY, CDR2 FYNNEI. CDR3 size: 14 residues.

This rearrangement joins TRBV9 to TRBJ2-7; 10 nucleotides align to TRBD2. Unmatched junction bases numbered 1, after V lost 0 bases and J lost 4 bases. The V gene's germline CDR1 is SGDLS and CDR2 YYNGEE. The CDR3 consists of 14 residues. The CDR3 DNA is TGTGCCAGCAGCGTAGGGACTAGCGGATACGAGCAGTACTTC. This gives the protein CASSVGTSGYEQYF.

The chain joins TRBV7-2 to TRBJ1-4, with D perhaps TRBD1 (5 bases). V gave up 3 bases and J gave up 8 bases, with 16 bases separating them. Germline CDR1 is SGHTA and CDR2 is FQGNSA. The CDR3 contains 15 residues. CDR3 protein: CASSFDGGAGEKLFF. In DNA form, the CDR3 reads TGTGCCAGCAGCTTCGACGGGGGAGCGGGGGAAAAACTGTTTTTT.

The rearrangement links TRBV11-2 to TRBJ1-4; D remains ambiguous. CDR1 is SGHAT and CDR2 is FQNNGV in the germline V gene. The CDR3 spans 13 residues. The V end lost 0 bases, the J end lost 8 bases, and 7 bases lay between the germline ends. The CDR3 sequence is CASSLESWEKLFF. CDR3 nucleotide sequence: TGTGCCAGCAGCTTAGAGAGTTGGGAAAAACTGTTTTTT.

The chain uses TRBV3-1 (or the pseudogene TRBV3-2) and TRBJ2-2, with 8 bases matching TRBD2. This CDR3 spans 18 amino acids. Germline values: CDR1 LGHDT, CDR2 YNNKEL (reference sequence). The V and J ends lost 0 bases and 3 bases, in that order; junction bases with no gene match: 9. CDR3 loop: CASSQDSWGLEDTGELFF. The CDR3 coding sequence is TGTGCCAGCAGCCAAGATAGCTGGGGACTAGAGGACACCGGGGAGCTGTTTTTT.

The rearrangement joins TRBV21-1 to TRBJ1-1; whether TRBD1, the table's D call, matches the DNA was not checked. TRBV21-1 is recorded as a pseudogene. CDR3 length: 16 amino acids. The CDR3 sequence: CASSLDRAPRWTEAFF. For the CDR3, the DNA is TGTGCCAGCAGTCTTGACAGGGCTCCAAGGTGGACTGAAGCTTTCTTT.

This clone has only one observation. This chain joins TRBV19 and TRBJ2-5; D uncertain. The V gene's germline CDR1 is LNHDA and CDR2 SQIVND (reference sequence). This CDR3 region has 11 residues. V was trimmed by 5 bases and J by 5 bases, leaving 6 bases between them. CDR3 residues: CASSAAETQYF. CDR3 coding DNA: TGTGCCAGTAGTGCTGCGGAGACCCAGTACTTC.

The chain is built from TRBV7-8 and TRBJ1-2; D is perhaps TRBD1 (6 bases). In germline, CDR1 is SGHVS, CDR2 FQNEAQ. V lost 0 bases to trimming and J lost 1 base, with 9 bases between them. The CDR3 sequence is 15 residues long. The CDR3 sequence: CASSLAGTHNYGYTF. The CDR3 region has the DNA TGTGCCAGCAGCTTAGCGGGGACACATAACTATGGCTACACCTTC.

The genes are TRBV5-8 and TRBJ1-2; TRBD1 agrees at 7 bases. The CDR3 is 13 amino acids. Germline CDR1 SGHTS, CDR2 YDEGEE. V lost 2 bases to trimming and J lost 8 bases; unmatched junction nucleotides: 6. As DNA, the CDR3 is TGTGCCAGCAGCTTAACAGGGGTCGGGGGCTACACCTTC. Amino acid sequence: CASSLTGVGGYTF.

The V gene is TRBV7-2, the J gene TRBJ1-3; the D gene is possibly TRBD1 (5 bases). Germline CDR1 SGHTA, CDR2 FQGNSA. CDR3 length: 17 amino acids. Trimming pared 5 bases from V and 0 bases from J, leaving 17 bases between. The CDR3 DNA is TGTGCCAGCAGCAGAACGGGGGGGAGAAACTCTGGAAACACCATATATTTT. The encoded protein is CASSRTGGRNSGNTIYF.

In DNA form, the CDR3 reads TGTGCCAGCAGCCAAATTCCGGGAAGGGCAGATACGCAGTATTTT. Amino acids: CASSQIPGRADTQYF. The gene calls are TRBV14 and TRBJ2-3; TRBD2 is a possible D gene (5 bases). This CDR3 is 15 amino acids long. V lost 2 bases to trimming and J lost 4 bases, with 13 bases between them. Germline values: CDR1 SGHDN, CDR2 FVKESK.

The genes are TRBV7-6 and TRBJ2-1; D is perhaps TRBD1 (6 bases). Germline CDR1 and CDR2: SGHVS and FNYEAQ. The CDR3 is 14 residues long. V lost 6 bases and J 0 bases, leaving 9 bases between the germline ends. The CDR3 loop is CASSPTGSYNEQFF. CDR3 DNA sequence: TGTGCCAGCAGTCCGACAGGCTCCTACAATGAGCAGTTCTTC.

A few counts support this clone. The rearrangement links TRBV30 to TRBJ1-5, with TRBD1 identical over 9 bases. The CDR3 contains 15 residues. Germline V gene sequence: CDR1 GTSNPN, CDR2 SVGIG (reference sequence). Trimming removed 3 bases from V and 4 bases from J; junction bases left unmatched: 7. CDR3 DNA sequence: TGTGCCTGGAGATTACCCGACAGGGGGAATCAGCCCCAGCATTTT. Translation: CAWRLPDRGNQPQHF.